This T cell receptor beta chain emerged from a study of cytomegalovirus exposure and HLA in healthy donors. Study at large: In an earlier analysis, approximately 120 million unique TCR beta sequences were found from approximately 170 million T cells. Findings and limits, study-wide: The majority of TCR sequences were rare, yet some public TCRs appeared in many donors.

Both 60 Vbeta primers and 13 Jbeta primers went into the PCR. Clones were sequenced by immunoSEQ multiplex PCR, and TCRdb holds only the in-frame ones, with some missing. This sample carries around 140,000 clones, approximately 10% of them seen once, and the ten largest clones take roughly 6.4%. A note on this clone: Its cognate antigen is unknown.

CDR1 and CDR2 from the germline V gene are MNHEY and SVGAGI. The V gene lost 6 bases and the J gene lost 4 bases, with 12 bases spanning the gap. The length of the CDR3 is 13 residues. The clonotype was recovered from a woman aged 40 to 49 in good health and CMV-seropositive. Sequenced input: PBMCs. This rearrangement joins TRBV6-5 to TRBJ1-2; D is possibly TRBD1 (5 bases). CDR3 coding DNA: TGTGCCAGCAGCCCACTCGGGGGCTATGGCTACACCTTC. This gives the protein CASSPLGGYGYTF.